A single sample gave rise to the 9 T cell receptor beta chains below, sequenced in a study of cytomegalovirus exposure and HLA in healthy donors. The protocol was immunoSEQ multiplex PCR, while the TCRdb copy is restricted to in-frame clones and leaves out a portion. The table lists 150,000 to 200,000 clones, about three quarters of them singletons. Sequenced input: PBMCs. The receptors derive from a woman between 25 and 40 years old in good health and CMV-seronegative.

The genes are TRBV11-2 and TRBJ1-4, with TRBD1 matching 9 bases. Germline CDR1 reads SGHAT; CDR2 reads FQNNGV. This CDR3 has 14 amino acids. V lost 9 bases and J lost 5; bases outside the gene matches: 7. CDR3 sequence: CASAYGTGNEKLFF. For the CDR3, the DNA is TGTGCCAGTGCCTACGGGACAGGGAATGAAAAACTGTTTTTT.

The chain combines TRBV19 with TRBJ2-3; D unresolved. Germline V gives CDR1 LNHDA, CDR2 SQIVND (reference sequence). The CDR3 extends over 12 amino acids. Trimming removed 3 bases at V and 5 bases at J, with 6 bases between. For the CDR3, the DNA is TGTGCCAGTAGTATGCGAGTAGATACGCAGTATTTT. Its protein is CASSMRVDTQYF.

The CDR3 coding sequence is TGCGCCAGCAGCTTAGGGACCCCACTAGCGGGGTTTCACAATGAGCAGTTCTTC. The encoded protein is CASSLGTPLAGFHNEQFF. The V and J genes are TRBV5-1 and TRBJ2-1, with 10 nucleotides matching TRBD2. Germline trimming cut 2 bases from V and 5 bases from J; bases unmatched to any gene: 13. There are 18 residues in the CDR3. CDR1 is SGHRS and CDR2 is YFSETQ in the germline V gene.

The DNA for the CDR3 is TGTGCCAGCAGGCTGACTAGCGGGGAGACCTACGAGCAGTACTTC. Amino acids: CASRLTSGETYEQYF. The gene calls are TRBV6-6 and TRBJ2-7, with TRBD2 matching 11 bases. This CDR3 contains 15 residues. J gave up 2 bases and V 6 bases, and 6 bases lay outside the gene matches. Germline CDR1 is MNHNY and CDR2 is SVGAGI (reference sequence).

CDR3 DNA: TGTGCCAGCAGCTTCGCGACAGGGGGGCTATTTTTT. Protein sequence: CASSFATGGLFF. This chain connects TRBV5-6 to TRBJ1-4, with 9 bases that match TRBD1. The V gene's germline CDR1 is SGHDT and CDR2 YYEEEE. The V gene end was trimmed by 2 bases and the J gene end by 17 bases; junction bases not matched to a gene: 7. The CDR3 runs 12 residues. Full variable domain (remainder filled in from reference TRBV5-6 and TRBJ1-4): DAGVTQSPTHLIKTRGQQVTLRCSPKSGHDTVSWYQQALGQGPQFIFQYYEEEERQRGNFPDRFSGHQFPNYSSELNVNALLLGDSALYLCASSFATGGLFFGSGTQLSVL.

The V and J genes are TRBV11-2 and TRBJ2-1; 7 bases line up with TRBD1. The CDR3 covers 15 residues. V shed 6 bases and J 5 bases; nucleotides not matched to a gene: 10. Germline CDR1 reads SGHAT; CDR2 reads FQNNGV. The CDR3 nucleotides read TGTGCCAGCAGTTCGGGCAGGGGGACCCACAATGAGCAGTTCTTC. It specifies CASSSGRGTHNEQFF.

The chain carries TRBV9 and TRBJ2-1; 10 nucleotides match TRBD2. Unmatched junction bases numbered 13, after V lost 0 bases and J lost 4 bases. CDR1 and CDR2 from the germline V gene are SGDLS and YYNGEE. The CDR3 loop spans 19 amino acids. CDR3 sequence (DNA): TGTGCCAGCAGCGTAGCCGTAGAGGAGCGGGGGGGTCTTTACAATGAGCAGTTCTTC. This gives the protein CASSVAVEERGGLYNEQFF.

The chain's CDR3 is CASSSRQGIGEKLFF. In nucleotides, the CDR3 is TGTGCCAGCAGCTCGCGACAGGGCATAGGCGAAAAACTGTTTTTT. The V and J genes are TRBV7-9 and TRBJ1-4; 7 nucleotides align to TRBD1. Germline values: CDR1 SEHNR, CDR2 FQNEAQ (reference sequence). Trimming removed 4 bases from V and 8 bases from J; junction bases left unmatched: 10. There are 15 residues in the CDR3.

V and J are TRBV6-4 and TRBJ2-3, with 13 bases that match TRBD2. With 6 bases clipped from V and 5 bases from J, the junction kept 5 bases outside the gene matches. The CDR3 has 15 amino acids. Germline assignment: CDR1 MRHNA and CDR2 SNTAGT. The CDR3 protein is CASSGLAGVRDTQYF. The CDR3 coding sequence is TGTGCCAGCAGCGGACTAGCGGGAGTCAGAGATACGCAGTATTTT.